This T cell receptor (beta chain) is from a study of T cell repertoires in ileal Crohn's disease. Across the whole study: Surgery for a complication: stricturing in approximately 60%, penetrating in 39%. Postoperative therapy was given to about half: about 11 thiopurines, around 17 anti-TNF agents. From the surgical specimen's inflamed ileum, biopsies were taken as M0.

The CDR3 runs 14 residues. Between the trimmed V and J ends, which lost 3 bases and 3 bases, there was a span of 9 bases. Germline V gene data show CDR1 as LNHDA and CDR2 as SQIVND (reference sequence). The sample holds a few counts of this clone. The antigen is undetermined. Notes on the study in general: High-frequency clones were more common in sorted CD8 than CD4 cells.

TCRdb's table, derived via immunoSEQ multiplex PCR, lists solely in-frame clones and lacks some. This sample has some 17,000 clones, with 60% to 85% found just once. The time point: inflamed ileum from the surgical specimen. Sequencing used ileal tissue. The chain links TRBV19 to TRBJ2-1; D uncertain. The sequence came from an adult with Crohn's disease. CDR3 coding DNA: TGTGCCAGTAGTATTTATGCAGGCTACAATGAGCAGTTCTTC. Translating it yields CASSIYAGYNEQFF.